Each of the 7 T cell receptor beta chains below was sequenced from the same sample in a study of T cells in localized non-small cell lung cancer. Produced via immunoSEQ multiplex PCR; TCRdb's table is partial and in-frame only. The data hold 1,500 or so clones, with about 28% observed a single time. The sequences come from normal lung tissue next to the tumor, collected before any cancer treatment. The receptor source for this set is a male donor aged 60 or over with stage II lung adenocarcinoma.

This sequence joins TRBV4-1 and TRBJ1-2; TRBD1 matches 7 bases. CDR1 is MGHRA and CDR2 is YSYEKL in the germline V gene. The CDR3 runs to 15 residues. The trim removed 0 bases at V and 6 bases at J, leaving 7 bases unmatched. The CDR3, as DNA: TGCGCCAGCAGCCAAGATCCTGGGACAGAACATGGCTACACCTTC. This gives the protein CASSQDPGTEHGYTF.

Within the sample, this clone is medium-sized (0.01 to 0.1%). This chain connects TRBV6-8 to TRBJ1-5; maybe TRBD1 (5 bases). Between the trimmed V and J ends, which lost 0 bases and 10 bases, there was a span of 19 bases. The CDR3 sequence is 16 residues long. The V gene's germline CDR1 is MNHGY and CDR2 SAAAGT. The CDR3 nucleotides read TGTGCCAGCAGTTACTCGGGGCTGACTAGAAGGGAACCCCAGCATTTT. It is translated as CASSYSGLTRREPQHF.

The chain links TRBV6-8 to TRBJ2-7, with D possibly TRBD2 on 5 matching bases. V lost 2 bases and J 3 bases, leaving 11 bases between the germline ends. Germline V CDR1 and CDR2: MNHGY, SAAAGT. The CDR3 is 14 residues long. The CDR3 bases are TGTGCCAGCAGTTACCTCCGCAGCGGCTACGAGCAGTACTTC. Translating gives CASSYLRSGYEQYF.

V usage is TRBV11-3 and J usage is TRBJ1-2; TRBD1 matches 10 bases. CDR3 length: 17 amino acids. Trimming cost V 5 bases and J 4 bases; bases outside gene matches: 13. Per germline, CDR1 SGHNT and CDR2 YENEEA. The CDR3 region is CASSPGTPGQGPYGYTF. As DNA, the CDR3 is TGTGCCAGCAGCCCGGGCACACCGGGACAGGGGCCCTATGGCTACACCTTC.

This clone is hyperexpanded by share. The CDR3: CAWSGTGDGQPQHF. The DNA for the CDR3 is TGTGCCTGGAGTGGGACAGGGGATGGTCAGCCCCAGCATTTT. V and J are TRBV30 and TRBJ1-5; 9 bases are a match to TRBD1. The CDR3 is made up of 14 amino acids. Looked up from germline, CDR1 is GTSNPN and CDR2 is SVGIG (reference sequence). The trim removed 1 base at V and 6 bases at J, leaving 4 bases unmatched. Full variable domain (outside the CDR3, taken from reference TRBV30 and TRBJ1-5): SQTIHQWPATLVQPVGSPLSLECTVEGTSNPNLYWYRQAAGRGLQLLFYSVGIGQISSEVPQNLSASRPQDRQFILSSKKLLLSDSGFYLCAWSGTGDGQPQHFGDGTRLSIL.

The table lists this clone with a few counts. The CDR3 nucleotides are TGCAGCGTTGCGAGTCGAGGGAAAGCTAATGAAAAACTGTTTTTT. The encoded protein is CSVASRGKANEKLFF. J is TRBJ1-4 and V is TRBV29-1, with D hard to call. This CDR3 has 15 amino acids. Trimming pared 4 bases from V and 3 bases from J, leaving 15 bases between. Germline V gene sequence: CDR1 SQVTM, CDR2 ANQGSEA.

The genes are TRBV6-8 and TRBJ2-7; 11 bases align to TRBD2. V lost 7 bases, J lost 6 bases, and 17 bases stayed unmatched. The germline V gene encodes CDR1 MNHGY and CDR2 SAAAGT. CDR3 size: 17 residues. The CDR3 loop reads CASTGGTSGTFGGEQYF. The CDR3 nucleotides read TGTGCCAGCACCGGGGGGACTAGCGGTACGTTTGGGGGCGAGCAGTACTTC.